This T cell receptor beta chain originates from a study of cytomegalovirus exposure and HLA in healthy donors. Study outcomes and limitations: Near-uniform donor sequencing depth was presumed by presence/absence analyses. In vitro confirmation showed three CMV-associated chains to be CMV antigen specific.

A multiplex PCR was run with 60 Vbeta primers and 13 Jbeta primers. The assay was immunoSEQ multiplex PCR, and TCRdb's table has in-frame clones only and misses some. The sample holds fewer than 90,000 clones, about four fifths seen once. A note on this clone: The target antigen is unknown.

Germline values: CDR1 KGHSH, CDR2 LQKENI. The CDR3 is 14 amino acids. The ends lost 6 bases at V and 8 bases at J; junction bases unmatched: 11. The TCR originated in a woman between 40 and 50 years old in good health and CMV-seropositive. The genes are TRBV18 and TRBJ1-2; 8 bases line up with TRBD1. Sequencing input: PBMCs. The DNA for the CDR3 is TGTGCCAGCTCCGGGACAGGCAAGCGGTTGGGCTACACCTTC. The encoded protein is CASSGTGKRLGYTF.